The entry below gives a single TCR beta chain sequence along with its context. The data were obtained in a study of CD8 T cells in Susac syndrome. Sequencing of TCR beta, carried out with a high-throughput approach, was applied to CD8+ and CD4+ T cells from the blood. Reverse transcription of roughly 0.5 to 1 ug RNA was carried out with random hexamers. Amplification of TCR beta CDR3 used immunoSEQ multiplex PCR across 54 Vbeta and 13 Jbeta. TCRdb re-analysed the immunoSEQ multiplex PCR reads in MiXCR, keeping a single row per CDR3 protein. The sample contains about 200,000 distinct CDR3 sequences, over 90% of which appear only once. Between the trimmed V and J ends, which lost 4 bases and 2 bases, there was a span of 12 bases. Germline CDR1 is SQVTM and CDR2 is ANQGSEA. The CDR3 runs to 13 residues.

V and J are TRBV29-1 and TRBJ2-7, with D hard to call. The sequence derives from a human donor with multiple sclerosis. The sequenced sample was CD4+ T cells from PBMCs. DNA for the CDR3: TGCAGCGTTGTTGTCGGTGCTCCCTACGAGCAGTACTTC. Its protein is CSVVVGAPYEQYF.